The next 10 T cell receptor beta chains were all read from a single sample in a study of radiotherapy plus CTLA-4 blockade in lung cancer. Data came from immunoSEQ multiplex PCR; TCRdb stores just in-frame clones and leaves some out. The sample includes 65,000 to 90,000 clones, about 87% of them seen just once. The specimen comprised peripheral blood, sampled from a patient treated with radiotherapy plus ipilimumab. These receptors all stem from a human donor with non-small cell lung cancer who had stable disease on radiotherapy plus ipilimumab.

This chain connects TRBV4-1 to TRBJ2-1, with 11 positions matching TRBD1. Germline V gene sequence: CDR1 MGHRA, CDR2 YSYEKL. V shed 0 bases and J 8 bases; nucleotides not matched to a gene: 6. The CDR3 is made up of 16 amino acids. Written as DNA, the CDR3 is TGCGCCAGCAGCCAAGAAGGGACAGGGGGTGGCTATGAGCAGTTCTTC. Its translation is CASSQEGTGGGYEQFF.

This chain connects TRBV18 to TRBJ1-3; D perhaps matches TRBD1 (5 bases). There are 15 residues in the CDR3. Germline CDR1 is KGHSH and CDR2 is LQKENI. Trimming took off 0 bases at V and 4 bases at J, with 10 bases between the two ends. The CDR3 sequence: CASSPPGGTGNTIYF. In nucleotides, the CDR3 is TGTGCCAGCTCACCACCGGGGGGTACCGGAAACACCATATATTTT.

The sample holds one count of this clone. This chain uses TRBV6-6 with TRBJ1-1; D remains ambiguous. V dropped 2 bases and J dropped 1 base, with 5 bases sitting between them. Per the germline V gene, CDR1 is MNHNY and CDR2 is SVGAGI (reference sequence). The CDR3 has 13 residues. This CDR3 reads CASSYTPNTEAFF. The CDR3, as DNA: TGTGCCAGCAGTTACACGCCGAACACTGAAGCTTTCTTT.

The V gene is TRBV7-9, the J gene TRBJ2-7; the D gene is possibly TRBD1 (6 bases). There are 18 residues in the CDR3. Germline values: CDR1 SEHNR, CDR2 FQNEAQ (reference sequence). V shed 4 bases and J shed 1 base, with 23 bases lying between them. CDR3 amino acids: CASSSGVSKGDFSYEQYF. For the CDR3, the DNA is TGTGCCAGCAGCTCCGGGGTTTCAAAGGGGGATTTTTCCTACGAGCAGTACTTC.

This rearrangement joins TRBV7-2 to TRBJ1-2; D is unresolved. CDR1 and CDR2 (germline): SGHTA, FQGNSA. The CDR3 sequence is 13 residues long. V lost 4 bases, J lost 7 bases, and 13 bases lay in between. CDR3 nucleotides: TGTGCCAGCAGCTCCGGGTCCCCGAGTGGCTACACCTTC. Residues: CASSSGSPSGYTF.

This clone was observed once. The chain links TRBV6-1 to TRBJ1-2; TRBD1 matches 8 bases. This CDR3 is built from 15 residues. Unmatched junction bases numbered 5, after V lost 2 bases and J lost 3 bases. The V gene's germline CDR1 is MNHNS and CDR2 SASEGT. The CDR3 bases are TGTGCCAGCAGTGAAAGGACAGGGAGTTACTATGGCTACACCTTC. Amino acid sequence: CASSERTGSYYGYTF.

This sequence joins TRBV30 and TRBJ1-2, with unresolved D. The germline V gene encodes CDR1 GTSNPN and CDR2 SVGIG (reference sequence). The CDR3 spans 12 residues. V dropped 1 base and J dropped 7 bases, with 10 bases sitting between them. CDR3 nucleotides: TGTGCCTGGAGTGATGAGAGTCTTGGCTACACCTTC. It translates to CAWSDESLGYTF. The variable domain in full, with the rest retrieved from reference TRBV30 and TRBJ1-2, is SQTIHQWPATLVQPVGSPLSLECTVEGTSNPNLYWYRQAAGRGLQLLFYSVGIGQISSEVPQNLSASRPQDRQFILSSKKLLLSDSGFYLCAWSDESLGYTFGSGTRLTVV.

The chain joins TRBV5-1 to TRBJ1-1, with D possibly being TRBD1 (5 bases). The CDR3 consists of 13 residues. Looked up from germline, CDR1 is SGHRS and CDR2 is YFSETQ. Trimming left V 4 bases short and J 7 bases short, with 14 bases between. CDR3 loop: CASSNTQRGEAFF. The CDR3 bases are TGCGCCAGCAGCAACACTCAGAGGGGTGAAGCTTTCTTT.

The chain combines TRBV11-2 with TRBJ2-7, with 12 bases aligning to TRBD2. V dropped 4 bases and J dropped 2; count of bases not matched to a gene: 3. Germline-derived CDR1 and CDR2 are SGHAT and FQNNGV. The CDR3 has 15 residues. CDR3 DNA: TGTGCCAGCAGCTCCCTAGCGGGAGGGCCCTACGAGCAGTACTTC. It codes for CASSSLAGGPYEQYF.

The chain has TRBV4-2 and TRBJ2-4; TRBD2 matches 8 bases. The CDR3 is 18 residues long. V shed 0 bases and J 0 bases; nucleotides not matched to a gene: 7. Germline CDR1 is LGHNA and CDR2 is YNFKEQ. This CDR3 reads CASSQDWSSGLAKNIQYF. The CDR3 DNA reads TGTGCCAGCAGCCAAGATTGGTCTAGCGGGCTAGCCAAAAACATTCAGTACTTC.